This is a list of T cell receptor beta chains from one sample in a study of blood T cell repertoires in COVID-19. The method was immunoSEQ multiplex PCR; TCRdb's version includes in-frame clones alone and lacks a portion of them. The table includes 200,000 to 300,000 clones, around 90% detected once. The specimen was peripheral blood. The receptors were gathered from a man younger than 45 with COVID-19, enrolled during active disease. CDR3s leave out the opening cysteine and the closing phenylalanine or tryptophan. D genes are given only for firm matches.

D | V | CDR3
NA | TRBV9 | ASSVASGYGYT
TRBD1 | TRBV9 | ASSARQGGNDGYT
NA | TRBV5-1 | ASSAQGYGYT
TRBD2 | TRBV3-1/TRBV3-2 | ASSQVAGGYNEQF
TRBD1 | TRBV2 | ANYRDREGQETQY
TRBD2 | TRBV4-1 | ASSSGLAVEQF
TRBD1 | TRBV5-1 | ASSPPDRPYGYT
NA | TRBV6-5 | ASSHPGWEQY
TRBD1 | TRBV4-1 | ASSQKSGRTGWTEAF
NA | TRBV5-1 | ASRGGQTSYNEQF
TRBD1 | TRBV18 | ASSLLETGVISEAF
TRBD1 | TRBV6-2/TRBV6-3 | ASSYSGQIYYTQY
NA | TRBV9 | ASSVDDYRANEQF
NA | TRBV2 | ASSEAGTPLH
NA | TRBV5-1 | ASSLQGAEGNTIY
NA | TRBV3-1/TRBV3-2 | ASSQSLDEKLF
NA | TRBV7-2 | ASSFQDYNSPLH
NA | TRBV12-5 | ASGLYGANSPLH
NA | TRBV7-9 | ASSFQGSNEKLF
TRBD1 | TRBV15 | ATSRDEGQGYTGELF
NA | TRBV5-1 | ASGAGAGGSTEAF
NA | TRBV12-3/TRBV12-4 | ASSQGNTQY
TRBD1 | TRBV4-1 | ASSQGPGQIKSSNQPQH
TRBD1 | TRBV6-5 | ATETGGEETQY
TRBD1 | TRBV6-1 | ASSETDRGLGNTEAF
TRBD1 | TRBV6-5 | ASSRDRGHGSPLH
NA | TRBV2 | ASIATGVYNSPLH
NA | TRBV7-9 | ASSLGSTEAF
TRBD2 | TRBV7-3 | ASSLGEGYEQY
NA | TRBV4-1 | ASSQDSDRRNSPLH
NA | TRBV6-5 | ASSYSRRSSEAF
TRBD2 | TRBV5-4 | ASSLRLAGDHTDTQY
TRBD2 | TRBV9 | ASSVGLGGKETQY
TRBD2 | TRBV2 | ASSAPTSGGLSGTDTQY
TRBD1 | TRBV27 | ASSLRVLGDRGGNTIY
TRBD1 | TRBV6-5 | ASSSTGTGSYEQY
TRBD1 | TRBV30 | AWTRGQGVDYGYT
TRBD1 | TRBV7-3 | ASSPTGGGNYGYT
NA | TRBV5-1 | ASSPEGWGREQF
TRBD1 | TRBV6-1 | ASSEALPSDRGMVVANQPQH
TRBD1 | TRBV4-1 | ASSQTPGQGAYEQY
TRBD1 | TRBV5-1 | ASSPRQGVNTEAF
TRBD1 | TRBV13 | ASSQPTGGGNTGELF
TRBD1 | TRBV11-2 | ASSPKQGFYGYT
NA | TRBV6-1 | ASSEEKPQPQH
NA | TRBV5-1 | ASRTSETPAKGNTIY
NA | TRBV30 | AWSLSGEKLF
NA | TRBV6-5 | ASRVHGETQY
TRBD1 | TRBV27 | ASSLRQGNTEAF